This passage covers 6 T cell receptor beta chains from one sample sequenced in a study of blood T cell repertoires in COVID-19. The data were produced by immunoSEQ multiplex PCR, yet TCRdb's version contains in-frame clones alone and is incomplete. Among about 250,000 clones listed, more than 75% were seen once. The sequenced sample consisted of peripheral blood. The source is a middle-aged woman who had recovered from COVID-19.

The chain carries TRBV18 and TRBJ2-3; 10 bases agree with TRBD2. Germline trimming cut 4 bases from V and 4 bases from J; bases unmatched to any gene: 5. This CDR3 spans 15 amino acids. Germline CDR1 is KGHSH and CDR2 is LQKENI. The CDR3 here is CASSRGTSEADTQYF. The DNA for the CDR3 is TGTGCCAGCTCACGGGGGACTAGCGAGGCAGATACGCAGTATTTT.

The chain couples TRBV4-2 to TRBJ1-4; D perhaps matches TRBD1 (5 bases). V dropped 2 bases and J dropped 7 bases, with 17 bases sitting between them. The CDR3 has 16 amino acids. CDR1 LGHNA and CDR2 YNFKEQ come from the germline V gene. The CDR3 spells CASSQSRGGEGEKLFF. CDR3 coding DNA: TGTGCCAGCAGCCAATCACGGGGGGGAGAGGGTGAAAAACTGTTTTTT.

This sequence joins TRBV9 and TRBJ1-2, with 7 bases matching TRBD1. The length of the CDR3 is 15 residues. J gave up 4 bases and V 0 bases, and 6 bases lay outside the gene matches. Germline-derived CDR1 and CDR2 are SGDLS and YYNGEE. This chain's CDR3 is CASSVEPGGTYGYTF. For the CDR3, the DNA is TGTGCCAGCAGCGTAGAGCCAGGGGGAACCTATGGCTACACCTTC. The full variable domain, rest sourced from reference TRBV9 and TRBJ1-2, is DSGVTQTPKHLITATGQRVTLRCSPRSGDLSVYWYQQSLDQGLQFLIQYYNGEERAKGNILERFSAQQFPDLHSELNLSSLELGDSALYFCASSVEPGGTYGYTFGSGTRLTVV.

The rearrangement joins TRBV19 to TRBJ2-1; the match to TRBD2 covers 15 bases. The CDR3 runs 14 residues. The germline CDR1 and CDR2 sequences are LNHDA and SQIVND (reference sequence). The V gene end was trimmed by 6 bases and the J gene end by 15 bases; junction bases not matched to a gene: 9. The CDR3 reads CASSPGLAGGGLFF. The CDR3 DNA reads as TGTGCCAGTAGCCCGGGACTAGCGGGGGGCGGCCTGTTCTTC.

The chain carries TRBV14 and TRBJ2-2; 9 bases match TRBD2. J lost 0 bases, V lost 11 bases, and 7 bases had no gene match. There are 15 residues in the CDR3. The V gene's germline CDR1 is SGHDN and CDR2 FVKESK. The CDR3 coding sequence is TGTGCCCGGCGGGGCGGGAGGGCGAACACCGGGGAGCTGTTTTTT. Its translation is CARRGGRANTGELFF.

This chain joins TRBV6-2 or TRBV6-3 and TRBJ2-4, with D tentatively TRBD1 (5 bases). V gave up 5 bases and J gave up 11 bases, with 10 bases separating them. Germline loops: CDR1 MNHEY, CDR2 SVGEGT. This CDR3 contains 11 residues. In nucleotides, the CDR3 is TGTGCCAGCAGTCAGGGTGGGGTTCAGTACTTC. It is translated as CASSQGGVQYF.